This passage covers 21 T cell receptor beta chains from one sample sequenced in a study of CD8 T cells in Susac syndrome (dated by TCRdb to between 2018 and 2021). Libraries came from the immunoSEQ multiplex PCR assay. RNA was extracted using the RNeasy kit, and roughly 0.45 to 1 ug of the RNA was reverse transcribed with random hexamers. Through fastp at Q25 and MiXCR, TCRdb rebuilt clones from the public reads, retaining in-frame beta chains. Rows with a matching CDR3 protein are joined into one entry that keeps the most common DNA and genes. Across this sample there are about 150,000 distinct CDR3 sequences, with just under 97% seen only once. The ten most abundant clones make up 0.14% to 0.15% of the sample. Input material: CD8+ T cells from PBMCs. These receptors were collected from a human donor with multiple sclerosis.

The CDR3, as DNA: TGTGCCAGCAGCCTCCGGACGGGAGGATACCAAGAGACCCAGTACTTC. This translates into CASSLRTGGYQETQYF. This chain connects TRBV7-8 to TRBJ2-5; 7 bases are a match to TRBD2. Germline V gene lookup returns CDR1 SGHVS and CDR2 FQNEAQ. V shed 5 bases and J 0 bases; nucleotides not matched to a gene: 9. The CDR3 contains 16 residues.

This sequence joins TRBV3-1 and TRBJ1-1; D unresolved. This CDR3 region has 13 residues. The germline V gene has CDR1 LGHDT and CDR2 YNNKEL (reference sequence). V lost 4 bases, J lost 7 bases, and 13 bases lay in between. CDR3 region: CASSREGRDEAFF. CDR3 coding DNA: TGTGCCAGCAGCCGAGAAGGACGGGATGAAGCTTTCTTT.

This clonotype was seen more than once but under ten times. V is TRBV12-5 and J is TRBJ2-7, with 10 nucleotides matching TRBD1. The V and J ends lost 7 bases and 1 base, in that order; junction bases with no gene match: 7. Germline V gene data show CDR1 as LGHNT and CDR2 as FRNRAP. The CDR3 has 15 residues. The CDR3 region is CASATGQGVSYEQYF. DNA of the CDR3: TGTGCTAGTGCTACTGGACAGGGGGTATCCTACGAGCAGTACTTC. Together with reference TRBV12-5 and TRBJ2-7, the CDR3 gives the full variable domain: DARVTQTPRHKVTEMGQEVTMRCQPILGHNTVFWYRQTMMQGLELLAYFRNRAPLDDSGMPKDRFSAEMPDATLATLKIQPSEPRDSAVYFCASATGQGVSYEQYFGPGTRLTVT.

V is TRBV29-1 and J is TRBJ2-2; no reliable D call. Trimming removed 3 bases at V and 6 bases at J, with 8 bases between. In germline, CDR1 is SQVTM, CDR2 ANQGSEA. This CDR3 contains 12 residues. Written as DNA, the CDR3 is TGCAGCGTTGATTCTGACGCCGGGGAGCTGTTTTTT. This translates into CSVDSDAGELFF.

The CDR3 DNA reads TGTGCTAGTGGTTTGATCGGGACAGCCAACACCGGGGAGCTGTTTTTT. Translating it yields CASGLIGTANTGELFF. The chain has TRBV12-5 and TRBJ2-2; 7 bases match TRBD1. Trimming removed 2 bases from V and 2 bases from J; junction bases left unmatched: 5. Germline V CDR1 and CDR2: LGHNT, FRNRAP. This CDR3 has 16 residues.

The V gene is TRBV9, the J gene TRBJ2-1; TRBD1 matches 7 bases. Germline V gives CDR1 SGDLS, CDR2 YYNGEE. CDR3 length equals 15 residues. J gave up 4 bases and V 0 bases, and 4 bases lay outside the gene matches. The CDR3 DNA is TGTGCCAGCAGCGTAGAGGGGGCGCAGTACAATGAGCAGTTCTTC. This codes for CASSVEGAQYNEQFF.

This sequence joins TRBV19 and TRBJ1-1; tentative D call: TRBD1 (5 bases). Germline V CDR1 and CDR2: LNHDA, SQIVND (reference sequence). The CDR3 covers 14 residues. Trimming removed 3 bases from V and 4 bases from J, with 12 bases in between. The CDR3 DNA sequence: TGTGCCAGTAGTATGTGGCAGGGCGGCACTGAAGCTTTCTTT. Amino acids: CASSMWQGGTEAFF.

The CDR3 DNA reads TGTGCCAGCAGAGACTTAATCTACGAGCAGTACGTC. It is translated as CASRDLIYEQYV. V and J are TRBV21-1 and TRBJ2-7. TRBV21-1 is classified as a pseudogene. CDR3 length: 12 amino acids.

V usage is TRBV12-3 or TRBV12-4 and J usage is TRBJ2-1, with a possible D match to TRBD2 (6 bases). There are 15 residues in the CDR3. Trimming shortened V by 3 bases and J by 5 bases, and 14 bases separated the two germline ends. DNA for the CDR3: TGTGCCAGCAGTTTGGACTACCCTAATGACAATGAGCAGTTCTTC. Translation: CASSLDYPNDNEQFF.

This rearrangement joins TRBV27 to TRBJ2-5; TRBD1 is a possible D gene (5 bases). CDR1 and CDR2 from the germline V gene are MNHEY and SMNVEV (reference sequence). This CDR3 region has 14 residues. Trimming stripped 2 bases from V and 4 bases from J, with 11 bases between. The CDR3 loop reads CASSLGSGLETQYF. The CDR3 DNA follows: TGTGCCAGCAGTTTAGGGTCAGGGCTAGAGACCCAGTACTTC.

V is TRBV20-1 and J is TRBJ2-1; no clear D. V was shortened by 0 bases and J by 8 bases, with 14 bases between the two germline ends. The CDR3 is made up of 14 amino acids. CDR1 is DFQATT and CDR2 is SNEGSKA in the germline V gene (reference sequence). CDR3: CSARDRFGWDEQFF. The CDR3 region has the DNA TGCAGTGCTAGAGATCGGTTCGGGTGGGATGAGCAGTTCTTC.

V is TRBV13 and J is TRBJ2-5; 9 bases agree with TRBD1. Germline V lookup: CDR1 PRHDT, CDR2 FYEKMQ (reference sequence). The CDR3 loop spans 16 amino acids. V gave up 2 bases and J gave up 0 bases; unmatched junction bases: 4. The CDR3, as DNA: TGTGCCAGCAGCTTACGAGGACAGGGGTACCAAGAGACCCAGTACTTC. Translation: CASSLRGQGYQETQYF.

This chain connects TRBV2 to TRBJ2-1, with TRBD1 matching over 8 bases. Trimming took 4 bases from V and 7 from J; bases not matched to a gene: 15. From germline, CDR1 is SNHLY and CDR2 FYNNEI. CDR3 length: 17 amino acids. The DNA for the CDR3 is TGTGCCAGCAGTGTCCTCCTCTTCGGACAGGGAAATAATGAGCAGTTCTTC. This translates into CASSVLLFGQGNNEQFF.

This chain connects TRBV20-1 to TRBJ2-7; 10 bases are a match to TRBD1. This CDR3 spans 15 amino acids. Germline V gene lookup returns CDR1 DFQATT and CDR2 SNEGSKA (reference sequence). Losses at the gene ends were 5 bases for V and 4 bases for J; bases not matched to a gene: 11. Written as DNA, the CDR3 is TGCAGTGCTCCCCGGGGGACAGGGGTCTATTACGAGCAGTACTTC. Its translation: CSAPRGTGVYYEQYF.

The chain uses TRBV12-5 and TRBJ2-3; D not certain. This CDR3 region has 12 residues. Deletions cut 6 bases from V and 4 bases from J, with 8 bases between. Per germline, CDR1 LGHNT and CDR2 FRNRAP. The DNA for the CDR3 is TGTGCTAGTGGCGTCCAGGCAGATACGCAGTATTTT. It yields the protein CASGVQADTQYF.

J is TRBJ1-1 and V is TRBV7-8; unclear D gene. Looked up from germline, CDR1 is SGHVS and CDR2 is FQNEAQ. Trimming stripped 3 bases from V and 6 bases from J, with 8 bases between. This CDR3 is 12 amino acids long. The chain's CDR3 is CASSLRSPEAFF. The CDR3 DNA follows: TGTGCCAGCAGCTTGAGAAGCCCTGAAGCTTTCTTT. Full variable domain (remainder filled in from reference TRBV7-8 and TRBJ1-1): GAGVSQSPRYKVAKRGQDVALRCDPISGHVSLFWYQQALGQGPEFLTYFQNEAQLDKSGLPSDRFFAERPEGSVSTLKIQRTQQEDSAVYLCASSLRSPEAFFGQGTRLTVV.

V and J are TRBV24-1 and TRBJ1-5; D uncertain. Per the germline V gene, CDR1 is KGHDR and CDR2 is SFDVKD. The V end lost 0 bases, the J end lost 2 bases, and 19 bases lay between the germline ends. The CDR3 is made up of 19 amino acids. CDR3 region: CATSDLPGSATSGNQPQHF. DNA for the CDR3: TGTGCCACCAGTGATTTGCCGGGGTCGGCCACCTCGGGCAATCAGCCCCAGCATTTT.

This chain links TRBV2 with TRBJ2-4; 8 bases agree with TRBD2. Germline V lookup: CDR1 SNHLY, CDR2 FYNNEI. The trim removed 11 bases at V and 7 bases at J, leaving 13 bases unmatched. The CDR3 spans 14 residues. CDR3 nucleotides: TGTGCCTCCTCGGGAGGGACGGGGCCGAACATTCAGTACTTC. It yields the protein CASSGGTGPNIQYF. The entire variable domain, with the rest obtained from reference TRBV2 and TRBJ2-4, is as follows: EPEVTQTPSHQVTQMGQEVILRCVPISNHLYFYWYRQILGQKVEFLVSFYNNEISEKSEIFDDQFSVERPDGSNFTLKIRSTKLEDSAMYFCASSGGTGPNIQYFGAGTRLSVL.

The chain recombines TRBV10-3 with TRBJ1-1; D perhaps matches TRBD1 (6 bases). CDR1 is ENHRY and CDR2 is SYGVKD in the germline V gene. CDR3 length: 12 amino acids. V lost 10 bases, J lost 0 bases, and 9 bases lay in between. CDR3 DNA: TGTGCCAGTACAGGGTTGAACACTGAAGCTTTCTTT. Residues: CASTGLNTEAFF.

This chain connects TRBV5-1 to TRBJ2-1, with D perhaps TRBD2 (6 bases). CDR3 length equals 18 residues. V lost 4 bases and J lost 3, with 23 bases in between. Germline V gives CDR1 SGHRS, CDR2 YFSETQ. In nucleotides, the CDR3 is TGCGCCAGCAGCCCTACCCGATCCGGGGGAGCACTCTACAATGAGCAGTTCTTC. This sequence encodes CASSPTRSGGALYNEQFF.

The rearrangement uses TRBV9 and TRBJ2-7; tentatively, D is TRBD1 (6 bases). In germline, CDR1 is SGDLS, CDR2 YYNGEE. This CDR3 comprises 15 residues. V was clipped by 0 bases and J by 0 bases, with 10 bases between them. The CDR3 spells CASSVGDRSSYEQYF. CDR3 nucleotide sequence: TGTGCCAGCAGCGTAGGTGACAGGAGCTCCTACGAGCAGTACTTC. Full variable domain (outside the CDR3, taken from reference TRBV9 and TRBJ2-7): DSGVTQTPKHLITATGQRVTLRCSPRSGDLSVYWYQQSLDQGLQFLIQYYNGEERAKGNILERFSAQQFPDLHSELNLSSLELGDSALYFCASSVGDRSSYEQYFGPGTRLTVT.